These 2 T cell receptor beta chains share one sample of origin, sequenced in a study of T cell repertoires in cytomegalovirus infection. TCRdb re-analysed the reads in MiXCR, keeping a single row per CDR3 protein. The profile shows about 490,000 distinct CDR3 sequences, 16% of them singletons. The source material was CD8+ T cells from PBMCs. Receptors were obtained from a human donor in good health (CMV status not recorded). Some clones in this sample may be carry-over from other donors' samples.

The table lists this clonotype with many counts. This chain links TRBV28 with TRBJ2-3, with 12 bases lining up with TRBD2. The CDR3 is 18 residues long. J lost 2 bases, V lost 5 bases, and 11 bases had no gene match. Germline lookup yields CDR1 MDHEN and CDR2 SYDVKM. The CDR3 nucleotides are TGTGCCAGCAGTCTCCGGACTAGCGGGACATTTCCCACAGATACGCAGTATTTT. As protein: CASSLRTSGTFPTDTQYF.

This clonotype showed up many times. J is TRBJ1-3 and V is TRBV11-2; D remains unclear. Germline CDR1 and CDR2: SGHAT and FQNNGV. Trimming shortened V by 1 base and J by 8 bases, and 9 bases separated the two germline ends. The CDR3 contains 13 residues. The CDR3 DNA reads TGTGCCAGCAGCTTAGTTTCTCTGCACACCATATATTTT. Translation: CASSLVSLHTIYF.